A selection of T cell receptor beta chains follows, all from one sample in a study of post-analysis software for immune sequencing data. Via MiXCR, TCRdb re-called the PCR reads, giving one row per CDR3 protein. The sample gives about 760,000 distinct CDR3 sequences, 30% of which show up once; around 0.56% is in the top ten. Sequenced: blood. The receptors come from a girl between 10 and 17 years old with multiple sclerosis. Both conserved end residues are part of each CDR3. Each record gives: V gene, D gene, CDR3 length, J gene, clone size, CDR3 protein, CDR3 DNA. A D gene is named only where the DNA matches it firmly. Rows may omit the clone size; those that give it use once, few, many or a size class.

>TRBV4-1|TRBD2|17|TRBJ2-1|.
CASSQAASGFRGNEQFF
TGCGCCAGCAGCCAAGCGGCTAGCGGCTTTAGGGGAAATGAGCAGTTCTTC
>TRBV2|.|15|TRBJ2-5|.
CASSEEWVAGETQYF
TGTGCCAGCAGTGAAGAGTGGGTTGCAGGGGAGACCCAGTACTTC
>TRBV4-1|.|15|TRBJ1-2|few
CASSQVPAANYGYTF
TGCGCCAGCAGCCAAGTCCCGGCAGCCAACTATGGCTACACCTTC
>TRBV9|.|16|TRBJ1-2|.
CASSVQEGPELAGYTF
TGTGCCAGCAGCGTCCAGGAGGGGCCGGAACTCGCCGGCTACACCTTC
>TRBV12-5|TRBD2|16|TRBJ2-3|few
CASGLVVSGSPDTQYF
TGTGCTAGTGGTTTGGTGGTTAGCGGGAGTCCAGATACGCAGTATTTT
>TRBV20-1|TRBD1|16|TRBJ2-5|few
CSASVRTGTVRNEQYF
TGCAGTGCTAGCGTAAGGACAGGGACGGTAAGAAATGAGCAGTACTTC
>TRBV20-1|.|14|TRBJ1-1|.
CSAPLVGLATEAFF
TGCAGTGCCCCTCTTGTTGGGCTCGCCACTGAAGCTTTCTTT
>TRBV20-1|.|15|TRBJ2-3|.
CSASYRGGGTDTQYF
TGCAGTGCTAGTTACAGGGGAGGGGGCACAGATACGCAGTATTTT
>TRBV7-2|.|15|TRBJ2-1|.
CASSFGQNYYNEQFF
TGTGCCAGCAGCTTTGGACAGAACTACTACAATGAGCAGTTCTTC
>TRBV20-1|TRBD2|16|TRBJ2-3|.
CSAEGPGGTSTDTQYF
TGCAGTGCCGAGGGTCCGGGGGGGACGAGCACAGATACGCAGTATTTT
>TRBV18|.|15|TRBJ2-1|.
CASSPNRDSYIEQFF
TGCGCCAGCTCACCCAACCGGGACTCATACATTGAGCAGTTCTTC
>TRBV29-1|.|13|TRBJ2-5|few
CSVDGGPRETQYF
TGCAGCGTTGATGGGGGCCCGCGGGAGACCCAGTACTTC
>TRBV29-1|.|11|TRBJ1-4|few
CSVATNEKLFF
TGCAGCGTGGCAACTAATGAAAAACTGTTTTTT
>TRBV3-1|.|14|TRBJ2-6|few
CASSLIIGANVLTF
TGTGCCAGCAGCCTAATTATTGGGGCCAACGTCCTGACTTTC
>TRBV3-1|TRBD1|13|TRBJ2-4|.
CASSRGQQNIQYF
TGTGCCAGCAGCAGGGGACAGCAGAACATTCAGTACTTC
>TRBV20-1|.|12|TRBJ2-7|.
CSARAAGHEQYF
TGCAGTGCTAGGGCGGCTGGCCACGAGCAGTACTTC
>TRBV10-1|TRBD2|13|TRBJ2-1|.
CASGVSGSNEQFF
TGCGCCAGCGGGGTTAGCGGGAGCAATGAGCAGTTCTTC
>TRBV20-1|TRBD2|17|TRBJ2-5|.
CSARDPAGGGSTETQYF
TGCAGTGCTAGAGATCCGGCGGGCGGGGGGTCGACGGAGACCCAGTACTTC
>TRBV10-3|.|15|TRBJ2-5|few
CAISESEGAGETQYF
TGTGCCATCAGTGAGTCTGAGGGAGCAGGGGAGACCCAGTACTTC
>TRBV28|TRBD2|14|TRBJ2-5|.
CASSFVGLQETQYF
TGTGCCAGCAGTTTCGTGGGACTACAAGAGACCCAGTACTTC
>TRBV5-6|.|15|TRBJ2-3|.
CASSASGGFTDTQYF
TGTGCCAGCAGCGCCTCAGGGGGGTTCACAGATACGCAGTATTTT
>TRBV6-5|TRBD2|14|TRBJ2-7|many
CASRLREGQHEQYF
TGTGCCAGCCGCCTCCGGGAGGGTCAGCACGAGCAGTACTTC
>TRBV12-3/TRBV12-4|.|14|TRBJ2-5|once
CASSFGTRQETQYF
TGTGCCAGCAGTTTCGGGACCCGACAAGAGACCCAGTACTTC
>TRBV6-5|.|11|TRBJ1-2|few
CASSNPYGYTF
TGTGCCAGCAGTAATCCTTATGGCTACACCTTC